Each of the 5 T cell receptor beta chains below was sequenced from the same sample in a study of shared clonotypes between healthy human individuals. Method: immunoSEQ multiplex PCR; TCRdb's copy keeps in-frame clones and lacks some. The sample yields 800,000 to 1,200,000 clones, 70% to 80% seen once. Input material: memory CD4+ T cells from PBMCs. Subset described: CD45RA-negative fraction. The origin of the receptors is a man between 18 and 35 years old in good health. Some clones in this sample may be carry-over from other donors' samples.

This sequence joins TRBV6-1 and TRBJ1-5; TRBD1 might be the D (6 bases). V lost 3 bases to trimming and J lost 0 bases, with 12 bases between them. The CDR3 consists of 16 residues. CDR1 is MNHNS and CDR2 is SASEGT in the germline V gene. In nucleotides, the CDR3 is TGTGCCAGCAGTGATGGGACATTCAATAGCAATCAGCCCCAGCATTTT. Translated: CASSDGTFNSNQPQHF.

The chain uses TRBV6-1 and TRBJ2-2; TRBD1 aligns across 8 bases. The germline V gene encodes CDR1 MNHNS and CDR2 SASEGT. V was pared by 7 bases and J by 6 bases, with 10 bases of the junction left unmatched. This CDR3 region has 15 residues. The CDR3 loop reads CASTHRDRHPGELFF. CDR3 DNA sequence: TGTGCCAGCACCCACCGGGACAGGCACCCCGGGGAGCTGTTTTTT.

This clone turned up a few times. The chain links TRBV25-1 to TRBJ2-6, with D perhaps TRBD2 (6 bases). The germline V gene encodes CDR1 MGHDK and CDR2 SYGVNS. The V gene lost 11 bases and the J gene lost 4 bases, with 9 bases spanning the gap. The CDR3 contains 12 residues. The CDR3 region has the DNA TGTGCCGGAGGGGCCGGGGCCAACGTCCTGACTTTC. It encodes CAGGAGANVLTF.

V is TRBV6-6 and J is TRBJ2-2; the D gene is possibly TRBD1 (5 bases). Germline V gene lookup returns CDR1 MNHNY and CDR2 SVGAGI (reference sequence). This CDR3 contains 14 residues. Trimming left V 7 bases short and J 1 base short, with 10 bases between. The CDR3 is CASMGQGNTGELFF. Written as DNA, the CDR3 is TGTGCCAGCATGGGCCAGGGGAACACCGGGGAGCTGTTTTTT.

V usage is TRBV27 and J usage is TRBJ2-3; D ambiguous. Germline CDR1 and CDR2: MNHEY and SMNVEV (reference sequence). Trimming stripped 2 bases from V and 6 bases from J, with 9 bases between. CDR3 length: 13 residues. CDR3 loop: CASSLIWTDTQYF. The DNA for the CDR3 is TGTGCCAGCAGTTTAATCTGGACGGATACGCAGTATTTT.